The entry that follows covers one T cell receptor beta chain sequence. The data stem from a study of control samples from healthy donors and cancer patients. Only in-frame clones appear in the TCRdb table, and some are missing; sequencing was by immunoSEQ multiplex PCR. This sample has fewer than 20,000 clones; 85% to 90% occur once, and the top ten carry approximately 10%. The sequenced sample was PBMCs. This sequence was found in a woman between 70 and 85 years old with colorectal cancer.

CDR3 sequence reads: CASSEERGDYSNQPQHF. DNA of the CDR3: TGTGCCAGCAGTGAAGAGAGAGGGGACTATAGCAATCAGCCCCAGCATTTT. This rearrangement joins TRBV2 to TRBJ1-5, with D perhaps TRBD1 (5 bases). Per the germline V gene, CDR1 is SNHLY and CDR2 is FYNNEI. V dropped 1 base and J dropped 0 bases, with 13 bases sitting between them. This CDR3 has 17 amino acids.